Shown below are 30 T cell receptor beta chains from a single sample sequenced in a study of blood T cell repertoires in COVID-19. The table came from immunoSEQ multiplex PCR; TCRdb's copy has only in-frame clones and leaves some out. The sample shows roughly 110,000 clones, about 89% of them seen only once. The sample taken for sequencing was peripheral blood. The source is a man in his forties with acute or convalescent COVID-19.

The chain links TRBV7-2 to TRBJ1-3; possibly TRBD1 for D (5 bases). The CDR3 is 15 amino acids. The V gene lost 2 bases and the J gene lost 0 bases, with 8 bases spanning the gap. Germline V lookup: CDR1 SGHTA, CDR2 FQGNSA. The CDR3: CASSLRQLSGNTIYF. In nucleotides, the CDR3 is TGTGCCAGCAGCTTAAGACAGCTCTCTGGAAACACCATATATTTT.

This clone was counted only a few times. This chain joins TRBV4-2 and TRBJ1-6; 7 bases match TRBD1. The CDR3 is 19 residues long. Losses at the gene ends were 0 bases for V and 3 bases for J; bases not matched to a gene: 11. Germline V lookup: CDR1 LGHNA, CDR2 YNFKEQ. CDR3: CASSQEVGGAGGYNSPLHF. CDR3 nucleotides: TGTGCCAGCAGCCAAGAAGTAGGAGGGGCAGGGGGCTATAATTCACCCCTCCACTTT.

The CDR3 protein is CATSGRVVTDTQYF. The CDR3 bases are TGTGCCACCAGCGGGAGGGTAGTCACAGATACGCAGTATTTT. This sequence joins TRBV15 and TRBJ2-3, with 7 bases aligning to TRBD2. This CDR3 region has 14 residues. The V and J ends lost 5 bases and 2 bases, in that order; junction bases with no gene match: 4. Germline V gene sequence: CDR1 LNHNV, CDR2 YYDKDF (reference sequence).

The chain has TRBV20-1 and TRBJ2-1; weak D call: TRBD2 (6 bases). Germline V lookup: CDR1 DFQATT, CDR2 SNEGSKA (reference sequence). Between the trimmed V and J ends, which lost 0 bases and 10 bases, there was a span of 7 bases. The CDR3 loop spans 11 amino acids. The CDR3 DNA is TGCAGTGCTAGAGATGGGAGGGAGCAGTTCTTC. It codes for CSARDGREQFF.

V and J are TRBV2 and TRBJ2-7; TRBD1 matches at 9 bases. Germline lookup yields CDR1 SNHLY and CDR2 FYNNEI. With V trimmed by 3 bases and J by 6 bases, 9 bases remained unmatched. The CDR3 runs 15 residues. This chain's CDR3 is CASSEEETGGSEQYF. The CDR3 coding sequence is TGTGCCAGCAGTGAGGAGGAAACAGGGGGCTCCGAGCAGTACTTC.

The chain employs TRBV6-2 or TRBV6-3 and TRBJ1-5; 8 bases are shared with TRBD1. J was trimmed by 6 bases and V by 4 bases; bases with no gene match: 5. The germline gives CDR1 MNHEY, CDR2 SVGEGT. This CDR3 is built from 14 residues. CDR3 nucleotides: TGTGCCAGCAGTTCGGACAGGGTGTCTCAGCCCCAGCATTTT. It yields the protein CASSSDRVSQPQHF.

V is TRBV29-1 and J is TRBJ1-2, with a possible D match to TRBD1 (6 bases). From germline, CDR1 is SQVTM and CDR2 ANQGSEA. The V end lost 1 base, the J end lost 7 bases, and 13 bases lay between the germline ends. CDR3 size: 13 residues. The CDR3, as DNA: TGCAGCGTTGAAGGACAGGTCGCGAGTGGCTACACCTTC. Its protein product is CSVEGQVASGYTF.

The chain uses TRBV3-1 (or the pseudogene TRBV3-2) and TRBJ1-1; perhaps TRBD1 as D (5 bases). Germline V gene data show CDR1 as LGHDT and CDR2 as YNNKEL (reference sequence). CDR3 size: 15 residues. Trimming took off 1 base at V and 5 bases at J, with 14 bases between the two ends. This CDR3 is CASSQAGTAGTEAFF. The CDR3 DNA sequence: TGTGCCAGCAGCCAAGCCGGGACGGCGGGGACTGAAGCTTTCTTT.

The J gene is TRBJ2-1, the V gene TRBV6-1, with 7 bases matching TRBD2. V lost 3 bases and J lost 8; bases outside the gene matches: 16. The CDR3 sequence is 17 residues long. Per germline, CDR1 MNHNS and CDR2 SASEGT. The CDR3 sequence is CASSDLTSVGVGHEQFF. In nucleotides, the CDR3 is TGTGCCAGCAGTGACCTTACTAGCGTAGGAGTGGGGCATGAGCAGTTCTTC.

J is TRBJ2-5 and V is TRBV13; maybe TRBD2 (6 bases). The CDR3 length is 13 residues. The V end was cut by 3 bases, the J end by 2 bases, with 7 bases between. The germline V gene encodes CDR1 PRHDT and CDR2 FYEKMQ (reference sequence). CDR3 in amino acids: CASSLGGQETQYF. DNA for the CDR3: TGTGCCAGCAGCTTGGGAGGTCAAGAGACCCAGTACTTC.

The chain links TRBV6-2 or TRBV6-3 to TRBJ1-5; 10 bases are shared with TRBD1. CDR1 is MNHEY, CDR2 SVGEGT, per germline. The CDR3 length is 14 residues. V lost 7 bases, J lost 7 bases, and 7 bases stayed unmatched. CDR3 residues: CASTYDRGPQPQHF. CDR3 DNA sequence: TGTGCCAGCACTTATGACAGGGGGCCCCAGCCCCAGCATTTT.

This chain links TRBV10-3 with TRBJ1-1; no reliable D call. Germline CDR1 and CDR2: ENHRY and SYGVKD. The V gene lost 7 bases and the J gene lost 1 base, with 10 bases spanning the gap. The CDR3 is 13 residues long. CDR3 bases: TGTGCCATCAAGATAGCCAGGAACACTGAAGCTTTCTTT. Protein: CAIKIARNTEAFF.

A single count supports this clone. J is TRBJ1-4 and V is TRBV2; D not resolved. Per germline, CDR1 SNHLY and CDR2 FYNNEI. This CDR3 has 13 amino acids. Deletions cut 4 bases from V and 8 bases from J, with 11 bases between. The CDR3 DNA follows: TGTGCCAGCAGTGTAACCCGCGTCGAAAAACTGTTTTTT. Translation gives CASSVTRVEKLFF.

The chain employs TRBV6-5 and TRBJ2-1, with 8 bases matching TRBD2. This CDR3 has 14 residues. Per germline, CDR1 MNHEY and CDR2 SVGAGI. Trimming at V came to 6 bases and at J to 5 bases, leaving 6 bases not matched to a gene. CDR3 loop: CASSKVAGNNEQFF. The CDR3 bases are TGTGCCAGCAGCAAAGTAGCGGGGAACAATGAGCAGTTCTTC.

The chain recombines TRBV12-3 or TRBV12-4 with TRBJ1-6; D uncertain. CDR3 length: 13 amino acids. Trimming removed 3 bases from V and 10 bases from J, with 10 bases in between. CDR3 sequence reads: CASSFWSRSPLHF. DNA of the CDR3: TGTGCCAGCAGTTTTTGGTCGAGGTCACCCCTCCACTTT.

The V and J genes are TRBV5-1 and TRBJ2-1, with 8 nucleotides matching TRBD2. The CDR3 spans 17 residues. The germline gives CDR1 SGHRS, CDR2 YFSETQ. V dropped 0 bases and J dropped 0; count of bases not matched to a gene: 5. DNA of the CDR3: TGCGCCAGCAGCTTGGCCGGAAGCGGGAGCTCCTACAATGAGCAGTTCTTC. As protein: CASSLAGSGSSYNEQFF.

This clone showed up just once. This chain connects TRBV5-1 to TRBJ2-1, with D possibly matching TRBD1 (5 bases). The CDR3 sequence is 14 residues long. The V end was cut by 0 bases, the J end by 5 bases, with 9 bases between. The germline V gene encodes CDR1 SGHRS and CDR2 YFSETQ. The CDR3, as DNA: TGCGCCAGCAGCTTGGTAGGGGTGGACAATGAGCAGTTCTTC. Protein: CASSLVGVDNEQFF.

This clone appeared a single time. This chain joins TRBV6-5 and TRBJ2-2; D call uncertain. V lost 5 bases and J lost 0, with 7 bases in between. Germline V CDR1 and CDR2: MNHEY, SVGAGI. This CDR3 is built from 14 residues. The CDR3 DNA sequence: TGTGCCAGCAGTAGCTCCGCGAACACCGGGGAGCTGTTTTTT. Residues: CASSSSANTGELFF.

CDR3 protein: CASSEDRAGEKLFF. Here the CDR3 DNA reads TGTGCCAGCAGTGAAGACAGGGCGGGTGAAAAACTGTTTTTT. V usage is TRBV2 and J usage is TRBJ1-4; D possibly corresponds to TRBD1 (6 bases). This CDR3 has 14 residues. V dropped 1 base and J dropped 7 bases, with 10 bases sitting between them. The V gene's germline CDR1 is SNHLY and CDR2 FYNNEI.

The sample holds a few counts of this clone. This chain's CDR3 is CASSLARGDTEAFF. The CDR3 DNA sequence: TGCGCCAGCAGCTTGGCCAGGGGGGACACTGAAGCTTTCTTT. The chain joins TRBV5-1 to TRBJ1-1; 7 bases are a match to TRBD1. V shed 0 bases, J shed 3 bases, and the junction held 2 bases outside the gene matches. The CDR3 is 14 amino acids. Germline assignment: CDR1 SGHRS and CDR2 YFSETQ.

The J gene is TRBJ1-1, the V gene TRBV7-9, with a tentative D call TRBD1 (5 bases). Germline CDR1 is SEHNR and CDR2 is FQNEAQ (reference sequence). Trimming left V 5 bases short and J 11 bases short, with 18 bases between. The CDR3 consists of 13 residues. CDR3: CASSGRGELWAFF. The CDR3 nucleotides are TGTGCCAGCAGCGGCCGGGGGGAGCTCTGGGCTTTCTTT.

The chain links TRBV15 to TRBJ1-2; no reliable D call. There are 15 residues in the CDR3. V lost 0 bases to trimming and J lost 4 bases, with 12 bases between them. CDR1 and CDR2 from the germline V gene are LNHNV and YYDKDF (reference sequence). The CDR3 reads CATSRETGVGYGYTF. In DNA form, the CDR3 reads TGTGCCACCAGCAGAGAGACGGGTGTTGGCTATGGCTACACCTTC.

This chain links TRBV11-3 with TRBJ2-2; 13 bases map to TRBD2. The J segment lost 6 bases and the V segment lost 5 bases, leaving 3 bases of the junction unmatched. Germline CDR1 reads SGHNT; CDR2 reads YENEEA. The CDR3 is 15 amino acids. This chain's CDR3 is CASSITSGGAGELFF. In DNA form, the CDR3 reads TGTGCCAGCAGCATTACTAGCGGGGGGGCCGGGGAGCTGTTTTTT.

This clone was detected only once. J is TRBJ1-2 and V is TRBV9; D is perhaps TRBD1 (6 bases). V lost 4 bases and J lost 8, with 24 bases in between. Germline V lookup: CDR1 SGDLS, CDR2 YYNGEE. The CDR3 has 16 amino acids. CDR3 DNA: TGTGCCAGCAGCCCGACGGGAACAGGGCCATCTCGGGGCTACACCTTC. This codes for CASSPTGTGPSRGYTF.

In DNA form, the CDR3 reads TGTGCCAGCAGTCAACGACAGGAACTGTTTTTT. The encoded protein is CASSQRQELFF. The chain has TRBV6-5 and TRBJ1-4; tentative D call: TRBD1 (6 bases). V was shortened by 5 bases and J by 12 bases, with 10 bases between the two germline ends. The CDR3 has 11 residues. CDR1 is MNHEY and CDR2 is SVGAGI in the germline V gene.

The genes are TRBV5-1 and TRBJ2-3; D ambiguous. V was trimmed by 0 bases and J by 2 bases, leaving 10 bases between them. Germline V gene lookup returns CDR1 SGHRS and CDR2 YFSETQ. There are 15 residues in the CDR3. CDR3 loop: CASSLAVAHTDTQYF. In DNA form, the CDR3 reads TGCGCCAGCAGCTTGGCCGTGGCTCACACAGATACGCAGTATTTT. The full variable domain, in which reference TRBV5-1 and TRBJ2-3 provide the parts outside the CDR3, is KAGVTQTPRYLIKTRGQQVTLSCSPISGHRSVSWYQQTPGQGLQFLFEYFSETQRNKGNFPGRFSGRQFSNSRSEMNVSTLELGDSALYLCASSLAVAHTDTQYFGPGTRLTVL.

V and J are TRBV12-3 or TRBV12-4 and TRBJ1-2; D remains unclear. With 5 bases removed from V and 7 bases from J, the gap between germline ends came to 11 bases. This CDR3 has 12 residues. The CDR3 DNA reads as TGTGCCAGCAGTGTAGAAGTGAGTGGCTACACCTTC. Translating it yields CASSVEVSGYTF.

V and J are TRBV7-8 and TRBJ1-5; 10 bases fit TRBD1. Trimming removed 5 bases from V and 11 bases from J; junction bases left unmatched: 3. Germline-derived CDR1 and CDR2 are SGHVS and FQNEAQ. The CDR3 runs 12 residues. CDR3 sequence: CASSIGTGAQHF. In DNA form, the CDR3 reads TGTGCCAGCAGCATAGGGACAGGGGCCCAGCATTTT.

The chain carries TRBV21-1 and TRBJ2-7; the table names TRBD2, a call not compared with the DNA. TRBV21-1 is designated a pseudogene. This CDR3 comprises 18 residues. As DNA, the CDR3 is TGTGCCAGCAGCAAAAGGGGCCCCCGGGGGGCTATAATCTACGAGCAGTACTTC. Translating it yields CASSKRGPRGAIIYEQYF.

J is TRBJ1-2 and V is TRBV27, with TRBD1 matching over 8 bases. V was pared by 0 bases and J by 4 bases, with 10 bases of the junction left unmatched. Germline V gene lookup returns CDR1 MNHEY and CDR2 SMNVEV (reference sequence). This CDR3 spans 17 amino acids. The DNA of the CDR3 is TGTGCCAGCAGTTTATCGATAGGGACAGGTCAACCCTATGGCTACACCTTC. Amino acid sequence: CASSLSIGTGQPYGYTF.